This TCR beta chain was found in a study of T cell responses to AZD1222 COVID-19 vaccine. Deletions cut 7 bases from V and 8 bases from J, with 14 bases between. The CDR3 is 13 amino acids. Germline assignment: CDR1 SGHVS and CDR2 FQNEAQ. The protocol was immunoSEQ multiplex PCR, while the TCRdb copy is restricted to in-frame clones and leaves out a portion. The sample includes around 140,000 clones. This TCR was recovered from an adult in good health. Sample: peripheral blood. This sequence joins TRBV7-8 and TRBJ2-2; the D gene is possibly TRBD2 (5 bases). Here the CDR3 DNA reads TGTGCCAGCACCCTGAATCGAGGGGGGGAGCTGTTTTTT. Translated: CASTLNRGGELFF.